Here is one T cell receptor (beta chain) with its context. Produced via immunoSEQ multiplex PCR; TCRdb's table is partial and in-frame only. The sample has hundreds of thousands of clones; roughly 88% are singletons. The data were obtained in a study of blood T cell repertoires in COVID-19. The CDR3 spans 17 residues. Trimming removed 5 bases at V and 3 bases at J, with 22 bases between. Looked up from germline, CDR1 is MDHEN and CDR2 is SYDVKM. The sequencing input was peripheral blood. The rearrangement uses TRBV28 and TRBJ1-2, with a weak D call TRBD1 (5 bases). The sequence was collected from a woman aged 25 to 39 who had recovered from COVID-19. The CDR3 spells CASSSPKDKGIDYGYTF. The CDR3 nucleotides are TGTGCCAGCAGTAGCCCCAAAGATAAGGGGATCGACTATGGCTACACCTTC.